This T cell receptor (beta chain) was profiled in a study of response to subunit inactivated influenza vaccine. General study findings and limits: Authors proposed each seasonal influenza vaccination draws in few new T cells.

V dropped 6 bases and J dropped 3; count of bases not matched to a gene: 9. This CDR3 spans 14 amino acids. Germline assignment: CDR1 DFQATT and CDR2 SNEGSKA (reference sequence). TCRdb re-called the RT-PCR reads through MiXCR, storing one row per CDR3 protein. Among roughly 630,000 distinct CDR3 sequences, around 13% were seen once, and the ten largest hold 7.6%. In regard to this clonotype: Antigen unknown.

The origin of this receptor is a man aged 50-59 years who received an inactivated influenza vaccine. The chain recombines TRBV20-1 with TRBJ1-1, with TRBD1 identical over 8 bases. The material sequenced was PBMCs from blood, taken 14 days before vaccination. The CDR3 coding sequence is TGCAGTGCCACCCAGGGGGCGCGGTACACTGAAGCTTTCTTT. It codes for CSATQGARYTEAFF.